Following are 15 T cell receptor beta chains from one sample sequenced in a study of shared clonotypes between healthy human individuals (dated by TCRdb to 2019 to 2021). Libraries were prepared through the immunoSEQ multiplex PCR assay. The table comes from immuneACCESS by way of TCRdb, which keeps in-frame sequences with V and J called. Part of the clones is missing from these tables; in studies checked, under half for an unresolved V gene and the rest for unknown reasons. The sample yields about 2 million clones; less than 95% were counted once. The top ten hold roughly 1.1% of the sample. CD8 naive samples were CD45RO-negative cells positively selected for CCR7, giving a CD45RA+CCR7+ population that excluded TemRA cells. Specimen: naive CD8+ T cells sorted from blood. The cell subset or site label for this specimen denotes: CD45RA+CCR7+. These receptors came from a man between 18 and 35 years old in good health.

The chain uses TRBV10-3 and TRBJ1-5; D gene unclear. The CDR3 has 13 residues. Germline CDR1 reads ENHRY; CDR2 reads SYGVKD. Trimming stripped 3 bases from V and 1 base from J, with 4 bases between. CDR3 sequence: CAISDPSNQPQHF. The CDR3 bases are TGTGCCATCAGTGACCCCAGCAATCAGCCCCAGCATTTT.

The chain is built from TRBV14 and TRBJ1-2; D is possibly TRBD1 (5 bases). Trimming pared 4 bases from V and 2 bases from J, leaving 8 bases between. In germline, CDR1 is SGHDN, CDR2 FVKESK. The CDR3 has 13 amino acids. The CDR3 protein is CASSPTENYGYTF. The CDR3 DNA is TGTGCCAGCAGCCCGACAGAAAACTATGGCTACACCTTC.

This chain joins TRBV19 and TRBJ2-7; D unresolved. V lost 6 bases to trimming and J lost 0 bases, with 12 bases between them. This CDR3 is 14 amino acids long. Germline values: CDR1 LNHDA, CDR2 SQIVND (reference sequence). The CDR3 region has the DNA TGTGCCAGTAGCTCCGGGTTAGGCTCCTACGAGCAGTACTTC. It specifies CASSSGLGSYEQYF. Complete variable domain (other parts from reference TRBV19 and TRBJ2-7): DGGITQSPKYLFRKEGQNVTLSCEQNLNHDAMYWYRQDPGQGLRLIYYSQIVNDFQKGDIAEGYSVSREKKESFPLTVTSAQKNPTAFYLCASSSGLGSYEQYFGPGTRLTVT.

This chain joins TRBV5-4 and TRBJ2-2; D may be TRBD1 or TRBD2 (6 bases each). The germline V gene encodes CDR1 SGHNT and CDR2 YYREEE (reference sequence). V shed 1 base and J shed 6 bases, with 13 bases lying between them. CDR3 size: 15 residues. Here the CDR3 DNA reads TGTGCCAGCAGCTTGTCACAGGGAGGCGCCGGGGAGCTGTTTTTT. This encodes CASSLSQGGAGELFF.

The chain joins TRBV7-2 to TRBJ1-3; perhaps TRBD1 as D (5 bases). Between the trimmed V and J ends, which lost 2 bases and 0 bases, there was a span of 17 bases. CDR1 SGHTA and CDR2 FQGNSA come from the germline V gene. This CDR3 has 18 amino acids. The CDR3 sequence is CASSLQFPGTLSGNTIYF. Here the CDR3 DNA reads TGTGCCAGCAGCTTACAATTTCCTGGGACTCTCTCTGGAAACACCATATATTTT.

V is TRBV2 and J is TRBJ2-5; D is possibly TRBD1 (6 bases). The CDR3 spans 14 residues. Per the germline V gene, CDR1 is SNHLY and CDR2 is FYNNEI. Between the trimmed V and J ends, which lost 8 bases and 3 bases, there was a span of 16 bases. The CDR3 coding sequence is TGTGCCAGCCCCAAGGGGGAAGGAGAAGAGACCCAGTACTTC. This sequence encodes CASPKGEGEETQYF.

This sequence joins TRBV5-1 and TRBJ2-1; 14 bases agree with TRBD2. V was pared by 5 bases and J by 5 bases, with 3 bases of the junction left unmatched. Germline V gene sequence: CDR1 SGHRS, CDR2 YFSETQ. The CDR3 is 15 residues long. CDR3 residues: CASRGTSGSHNEQFF. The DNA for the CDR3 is TGCGCCAGCAGGGGGACTAGCGGGAGCCACAATGAGCAGTTCTTC.

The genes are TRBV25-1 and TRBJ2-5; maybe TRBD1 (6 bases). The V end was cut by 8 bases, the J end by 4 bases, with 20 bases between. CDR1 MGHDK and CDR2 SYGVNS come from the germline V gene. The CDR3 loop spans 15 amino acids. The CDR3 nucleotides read TGTGCCAGCGAATACCCAGGGGCAGTTGGAGAGACCCAGTACTTC. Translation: CASEYPGAVGETQYF.

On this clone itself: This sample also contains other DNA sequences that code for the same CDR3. The CDR3 sequence is CASRPRQGVWTEAFF. DNA of the CDR3: TGTGCCAGCAGACCTCGGCAGGGGGTGTGGACTGAAGCTTTCTTT. The V gene is TRBV6-5, the J gene TRBJ1-1; 7 bases match TRBD1. The CDR3 contains 15 residues. Trimming took 6 bases from V and 5 from J; bases not matched to a gene: 12. CDR1 MNHEY and CDR2 SVGAGI come from the germline V gene.

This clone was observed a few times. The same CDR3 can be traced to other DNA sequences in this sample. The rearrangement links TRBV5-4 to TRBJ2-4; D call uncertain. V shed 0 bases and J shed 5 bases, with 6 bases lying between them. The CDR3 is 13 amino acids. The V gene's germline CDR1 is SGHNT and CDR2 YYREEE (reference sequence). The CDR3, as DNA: TGTGCCAGCAGCTTGGGAGAGGAAAACATTCAGTACTTC. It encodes CASSLGEENIQYF.

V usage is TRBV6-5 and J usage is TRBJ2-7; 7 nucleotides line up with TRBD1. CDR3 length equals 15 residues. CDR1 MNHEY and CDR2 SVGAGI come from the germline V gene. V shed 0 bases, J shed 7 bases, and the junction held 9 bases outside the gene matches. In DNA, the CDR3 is TGTGCCAGCAGTTACTCGGGACAGAGTCCCCTGGAGCAGTACTTC. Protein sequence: CASSYSGQSPLEQYF.

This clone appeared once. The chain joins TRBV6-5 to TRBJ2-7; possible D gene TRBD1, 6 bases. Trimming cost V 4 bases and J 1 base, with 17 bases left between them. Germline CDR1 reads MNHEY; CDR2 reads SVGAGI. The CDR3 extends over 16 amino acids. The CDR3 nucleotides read TGTGCCAGCAGTTTCGCCCCGGACAGCCCTTCCTACGAGCAGTACTTC. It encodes CASSFAPDSPSYEQYF.

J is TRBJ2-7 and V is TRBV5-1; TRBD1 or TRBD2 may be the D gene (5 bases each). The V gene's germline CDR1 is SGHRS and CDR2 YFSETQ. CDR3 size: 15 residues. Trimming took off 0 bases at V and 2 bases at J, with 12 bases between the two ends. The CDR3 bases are TGCGCCAGCAGCTTGGGGGCAGGGACCCCCTACGAGCAGTACTTC. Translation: CASSLGAGTPYEQYF.

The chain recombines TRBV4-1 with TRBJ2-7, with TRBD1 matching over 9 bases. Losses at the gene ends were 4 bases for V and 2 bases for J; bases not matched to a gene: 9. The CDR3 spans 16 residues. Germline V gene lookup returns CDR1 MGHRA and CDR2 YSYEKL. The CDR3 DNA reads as TGCGCCAGCAGCCTAAAAACAGGGGGCGTAACCTACGAGCAGTACTTC. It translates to CASSLKTGGVTYEQYF.

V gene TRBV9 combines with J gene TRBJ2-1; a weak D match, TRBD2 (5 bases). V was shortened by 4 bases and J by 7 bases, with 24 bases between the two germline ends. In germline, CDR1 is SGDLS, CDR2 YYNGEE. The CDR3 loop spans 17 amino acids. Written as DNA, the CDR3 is TGTGCCAGCAGCCCGACCCCAGACTTTCTTTCGGGAAATGAGCAGTTCTTC. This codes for CASSPTPDFLSGNEQFF. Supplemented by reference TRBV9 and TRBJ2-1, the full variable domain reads DSGVTQTPKHLITATGQRVTLRCSPRSGDLSVYWYQQSLDQGLQFLIQYYNGEERAKGNILERFSAQQFPDLHSELNLSSLELGDSALYFCASSPTPDFLSGNEQFFGPGTRLTVL.